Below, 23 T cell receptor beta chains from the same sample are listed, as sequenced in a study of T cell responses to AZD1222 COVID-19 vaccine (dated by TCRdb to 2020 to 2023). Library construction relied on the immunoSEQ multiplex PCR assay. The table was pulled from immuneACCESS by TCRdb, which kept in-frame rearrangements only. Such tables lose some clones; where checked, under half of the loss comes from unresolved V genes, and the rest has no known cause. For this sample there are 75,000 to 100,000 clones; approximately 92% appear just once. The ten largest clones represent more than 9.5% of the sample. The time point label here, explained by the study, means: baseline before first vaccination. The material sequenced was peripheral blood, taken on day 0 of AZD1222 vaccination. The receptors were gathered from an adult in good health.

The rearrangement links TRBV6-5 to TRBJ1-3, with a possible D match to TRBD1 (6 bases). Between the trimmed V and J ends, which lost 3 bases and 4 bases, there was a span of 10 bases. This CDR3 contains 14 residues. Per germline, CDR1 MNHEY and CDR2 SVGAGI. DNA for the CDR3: TGTGCCAGCAGTTATAGGGGGACAGGAAACACCATATATTTT. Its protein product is CASSYRGTGNTIYF.

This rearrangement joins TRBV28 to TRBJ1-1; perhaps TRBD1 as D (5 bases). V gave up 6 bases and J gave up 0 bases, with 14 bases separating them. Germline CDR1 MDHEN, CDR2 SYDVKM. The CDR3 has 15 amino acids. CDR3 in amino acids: CASRPWGSMNTEAFF. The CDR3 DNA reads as TGTGCCAGCAGGCCTTGGGGCAGCATGAACACTGAAGCTTTCTTT.

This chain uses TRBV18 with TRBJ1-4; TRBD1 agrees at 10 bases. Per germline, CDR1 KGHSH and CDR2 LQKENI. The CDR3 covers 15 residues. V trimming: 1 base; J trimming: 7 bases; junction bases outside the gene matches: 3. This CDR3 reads CASSPRTGGIEKLFF. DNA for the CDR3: TGTGCCAGCTCACCACGGACAGGGGGTATTGAAAAACTGTTTTTT.

CDR3: CASSLETPGGNTEAFF. CDR3 nucleotides: TGTGCCAGCAGCTTAGAGACCCCAGGGGGGAACACTGAAGCTTTCTTT. The chain is built from TRBV11-2 and TRBJ1-1; 7 bases line up with TRBD1. Germline assignment: CDR1 SGHAT and CDR2 FQNNGV. The J segment lost 1 base and the V segment lost 0 bases, leaving 5 bases of the junction unmatched. The CDR3 consists of 16 residues.

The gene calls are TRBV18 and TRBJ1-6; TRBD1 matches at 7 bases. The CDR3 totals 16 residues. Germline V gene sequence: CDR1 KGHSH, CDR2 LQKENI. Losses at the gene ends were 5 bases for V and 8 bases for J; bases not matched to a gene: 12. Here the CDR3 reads CASSSGTGAGYSPLHF. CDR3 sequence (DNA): TGTGCCAGCTCATCAGGAACAGGGGCGGGCTATTCACCCCTCCACTTT.

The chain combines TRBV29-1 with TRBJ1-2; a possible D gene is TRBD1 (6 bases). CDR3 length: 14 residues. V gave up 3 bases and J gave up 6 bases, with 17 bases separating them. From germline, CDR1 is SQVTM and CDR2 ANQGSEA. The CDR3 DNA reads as TGCAGCGTTGAGGGGGGGCAGGGGTATAATGGCTACACCTTC. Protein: CSVEGGQGYNGYTF.

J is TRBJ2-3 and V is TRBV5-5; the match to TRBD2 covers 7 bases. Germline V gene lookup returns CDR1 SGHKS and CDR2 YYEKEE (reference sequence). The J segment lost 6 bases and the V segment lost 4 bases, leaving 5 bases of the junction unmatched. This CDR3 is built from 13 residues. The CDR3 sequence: CASSPKGGDTQYF. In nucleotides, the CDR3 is TGTGCCAGCAGCCCCAAGGGAGGGGATACGCAGTATTTT.

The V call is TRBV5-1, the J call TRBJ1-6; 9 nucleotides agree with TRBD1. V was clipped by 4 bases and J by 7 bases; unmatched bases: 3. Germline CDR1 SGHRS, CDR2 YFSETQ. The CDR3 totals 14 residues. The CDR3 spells CASSKGQGNSPLHF. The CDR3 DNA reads TGCGCCAGCAGCAAAGGACAGGGGAATTCACCCCTCCACTTT. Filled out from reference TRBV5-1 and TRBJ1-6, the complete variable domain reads KAGVTQTPRYLIKTRGQQVTLSCSPISGHRSVSWYQQTPGQGLQFLFEYFSETQRNKGNFPGRFSGRQFSNSRSEMNVSTLELGDSALYLCASSKGQGNSPLHFGNGTRLTVT.

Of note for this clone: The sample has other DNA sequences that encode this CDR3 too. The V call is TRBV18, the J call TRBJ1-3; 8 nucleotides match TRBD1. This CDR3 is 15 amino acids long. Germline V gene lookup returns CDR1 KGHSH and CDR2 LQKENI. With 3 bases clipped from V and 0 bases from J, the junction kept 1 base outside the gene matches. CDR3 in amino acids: CASSPTGGSGNTIYF. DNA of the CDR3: TGTGCCAGCTCACCCACAGGGGGCTCTGGAAACACCATATATTTT.

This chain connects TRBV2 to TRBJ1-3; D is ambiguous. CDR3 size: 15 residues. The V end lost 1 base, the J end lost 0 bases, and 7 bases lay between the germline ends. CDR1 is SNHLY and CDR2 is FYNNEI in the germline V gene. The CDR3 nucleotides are TGTGCCAGCAGTGAAGAGGGAGTCTCTGGAAACACCATATATTTT. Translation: CASSEEGVSGNTIYF.

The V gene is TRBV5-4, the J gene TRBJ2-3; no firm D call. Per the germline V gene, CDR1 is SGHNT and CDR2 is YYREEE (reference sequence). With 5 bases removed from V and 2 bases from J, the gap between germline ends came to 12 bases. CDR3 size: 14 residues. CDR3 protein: CASSLEGLTDTQYF. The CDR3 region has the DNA TGTGCCAGCAGTCTGGAAGGGCTCACAGATACGCAGTATTTT.

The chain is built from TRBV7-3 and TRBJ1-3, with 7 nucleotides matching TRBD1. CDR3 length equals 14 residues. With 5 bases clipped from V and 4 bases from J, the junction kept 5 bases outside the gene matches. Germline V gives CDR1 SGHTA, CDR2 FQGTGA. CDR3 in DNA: TGTGCCAGCAGCACAGGGGTTCCCGGAAACACCATATATTTT. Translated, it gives CASSTGVPGNTIYF.

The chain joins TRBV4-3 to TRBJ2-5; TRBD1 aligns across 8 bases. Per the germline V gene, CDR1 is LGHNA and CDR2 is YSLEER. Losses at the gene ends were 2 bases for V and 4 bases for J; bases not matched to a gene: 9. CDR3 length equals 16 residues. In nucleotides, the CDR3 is TGCGCCAGCAGCCAAAAACTCGACAGGGGCGGAGAGACCCAGTACTTC. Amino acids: CASSQKLDRGGETQYF.

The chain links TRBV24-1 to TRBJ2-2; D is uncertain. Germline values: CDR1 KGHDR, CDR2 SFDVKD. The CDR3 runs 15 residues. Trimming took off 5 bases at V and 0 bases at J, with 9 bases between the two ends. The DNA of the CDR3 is TGTGCCACCAGTGTGAGGAGTGCGAACACCGGGGAGCTGTTTTTT. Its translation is CATSVRSANTGELFF.

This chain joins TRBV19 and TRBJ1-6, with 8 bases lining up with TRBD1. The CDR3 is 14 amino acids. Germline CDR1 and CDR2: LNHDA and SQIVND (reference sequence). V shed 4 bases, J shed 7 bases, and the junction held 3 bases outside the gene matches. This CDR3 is CASSSDRGNSPLHF. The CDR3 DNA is TGTGCCAGTAGTAGTGACAGGGGAAATTCACCCCTCCACTTT.

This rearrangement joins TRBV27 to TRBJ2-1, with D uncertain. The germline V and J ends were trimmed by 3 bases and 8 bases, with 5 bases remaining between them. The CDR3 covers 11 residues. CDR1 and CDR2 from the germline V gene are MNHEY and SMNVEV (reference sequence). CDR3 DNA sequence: TGTGCCAGCAGTTTTTCGGATGAGCAGTTCTTC. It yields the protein CASSFSDEQFF.

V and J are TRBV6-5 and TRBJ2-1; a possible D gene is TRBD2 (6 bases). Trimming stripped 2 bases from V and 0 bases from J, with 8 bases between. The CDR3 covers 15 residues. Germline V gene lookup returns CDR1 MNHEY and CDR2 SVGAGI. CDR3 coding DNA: TGTGCCAGCAGTTACGGCGGGGCCTCCTACAATGAGCAGTTCTTC. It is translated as CASSYGGASYNEQFF.

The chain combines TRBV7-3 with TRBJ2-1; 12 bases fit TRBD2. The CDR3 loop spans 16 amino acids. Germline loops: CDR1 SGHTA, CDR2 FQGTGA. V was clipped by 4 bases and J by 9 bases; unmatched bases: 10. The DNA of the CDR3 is TGTGCCAGCAGCTCCCAGCCGGGACTAGCGGGTGGTGAGCAGTTCTTC. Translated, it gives CASSSQPGLAGGEQFF.

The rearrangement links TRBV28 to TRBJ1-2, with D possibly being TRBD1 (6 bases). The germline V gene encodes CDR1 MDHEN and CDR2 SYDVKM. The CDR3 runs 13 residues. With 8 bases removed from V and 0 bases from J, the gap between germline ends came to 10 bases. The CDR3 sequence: CASATGPNYGYTF. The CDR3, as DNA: TGTGCCAGCGCCACAGGGCCTAACTATGGCTACACCTTC.

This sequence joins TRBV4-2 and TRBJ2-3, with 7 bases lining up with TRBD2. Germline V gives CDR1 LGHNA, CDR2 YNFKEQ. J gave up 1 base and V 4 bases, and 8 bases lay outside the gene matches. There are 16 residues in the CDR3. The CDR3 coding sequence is TGTGCCAGCAGCCCCTGGGCGGGAGTACGCACAGATACGCAGTATTTT. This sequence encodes CASSPWAGVRTDTQYF.

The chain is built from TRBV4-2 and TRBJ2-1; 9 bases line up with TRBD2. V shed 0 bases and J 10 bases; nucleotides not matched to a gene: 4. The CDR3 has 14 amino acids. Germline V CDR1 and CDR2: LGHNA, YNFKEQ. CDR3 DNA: TGTGCCAGCAGCCAAGACTGGCGGGGGGGCGAGCAGTTCTTC. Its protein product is CASSQDWRGGEQFF.

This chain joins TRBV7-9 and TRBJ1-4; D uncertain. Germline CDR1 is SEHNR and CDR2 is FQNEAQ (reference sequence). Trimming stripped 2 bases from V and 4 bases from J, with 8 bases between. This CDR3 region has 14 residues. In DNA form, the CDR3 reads TGTGCCAGCAGCTTACGTCAGAATAATGAAAAACTGTTTTTT. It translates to CASSLRQNNEKLFF.

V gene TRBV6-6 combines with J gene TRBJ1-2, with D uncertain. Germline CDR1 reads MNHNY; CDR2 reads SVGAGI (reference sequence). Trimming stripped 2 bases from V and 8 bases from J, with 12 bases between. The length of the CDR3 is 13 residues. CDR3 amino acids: CASSYPQGRGYTF. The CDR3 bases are TGTGCCAGCAGTTACCCCCAAGGGAGGGGCTACACCTTC.